What follows describes a single T cell receptor beta chain. Assay: immunoSEQ multiplex PCR; the TCRdb copy retains only in-frame clones and omits some. This sample has some 200,000 clones; around 87% occur once, and the top ten carry around 2.4%. V gave up 3 bases and J gave up 6 bases, with 8 bases separating them. CDR3 length: 12 residues. CDR1 MDHEN and CDR2 SYDVKM come from the germline V gene. The sample comes from a study of blood T cell repertoires in COVID-19. Study-level information: The United States, Italy and Spain were the sources of the acute and convalescent COVID-19 samples.

Adults between about 18 and 89 years of age took part from 24 US areas. Categorization into cohorts depended on clinical history that participants reported. Cohort 3 recovery required two negative PCRs, clearance, or symptom resolution. This receptor was taken from a woman aged 25 to 45 who had recovered from COVID-19. The chain recombines TRBV28 with TRBJ1-1; no definite D call. Sequencing input: PBMCs or T cells enriched from blood (not recorded which). CDR3 nucleotides: TGTGCCAGCAGTTTTCGAGTCGCTGAAGCTTTCTTT. Protein sequence: CASSFRVAEAFF.